The 26 T cell receptor beta chains below come from one sample, sequenced in a study of cytomegalovirus exposure and HLA in healthy donors (TCRdb year 2017). The library relied on the immunoSEQ multiplex PCR assay. For the multiplex PCR, a mixture combining 60 forward primers for TCR Vbeta segments and 13 reverse primers for TCR Jbeta segments was used. TCRdb holds this immuneACCESS table with in-frame rearrangements only. Some clones are missing; in checked studies, unresolved V genes explain under half, and the rest has no known cause. The sample table holds more than 95,000 clones, of which roughly 13% were seen once. Of the sample, 16% falls within the top ten clones. The source material was PBMCs. These receptors all come from a man between 35 and 55 years old in good health and CMV-seropositive.

The table lists this clone with a few counts. This chain uses TRBV6-5 with TRBJ1-4; 8 bases match TRBD1. The junction had 7 bases not matched to a gene; V was cut back by 6 bases and J by 4 bases. The CDR3 is 15 amino acids. Germline assignment: CDR1 MNHEY and CDR2 SVGAGI. The CDR3 DNA reads as TGTGCCAGCAGCCTCCGGACAGGGTTTAATGAAAAACTGTTTTTT. Its translation is CASSLRTGFNEKLFF.

The chain employs TRBV19 and TRBJ2-7; 10 bases agree with TRBD2. V shed 3 bases and J 4 bases; nucleotides not matched to a gene: 3. From germline, CDR1 is LNHDA and CDR2 SQIVND (reference sequence). This CDR3 spans 14 amino acids. The CDR3 DNA sequence: TGTGCCAGTAGTATGGGTAGCGGGAGGTACGAGCAGTACTTC. Residues: CASSMGSGRYEQYF.

This clone appeared a few times. V is TRBV15 and J is TRBJ2-1; D not certain. Between the trimmed V and J ends, which lost 1 base and 9 bases, there was a span of 13 bases. There are 14 residues in the CDR3. CDR1 and CDR2 from the germline V gene are LNHNV and YYDKDF (reference sequence). For the CDR3, the DNA is TGTGCCACCAGCAGAGTAGGTAAGACGGGTGAGCAGTTCTTC. Protein: CATSRVGKTGEQFF.

This rearrangement joins TRBV7-2 to TRBJ2-2, with TRBD2 matching over 8 bases. V lost 5 bases to trimming and J lost 7 bases; unmatched junction nucleotides: 9. Germline V gene sequence: CDR1 SGHTA, CDR2 FQGNSA. The CDR3 sequence is 15 residues long. The CDR3: CASSPGGGRNGELFF. The CDR3 DNA follows: TGTGCCAGCAGCCCGGGAGGGGGGCGGAACGGGGAGCTGTTTTTT.

The gene calls are TRBV6-5 and TRBJ2-3, with a tentative D call TRBD1 (5 bases). The length of the CDR3 is 14 residues. Trimming pared 5 bases from V and 6 bases from J, leaving 15 bases between. Per the germline V gene, CDR1 is MNHEY and CDR2 is SVGAGI. CDR3 in DNA: TGTGCCAGCAGTGGACGTCAAGGGGTGGATACGCAGTATTTT. Protein product: CASSGRQGVDTQYF.

This clone has just a few counts. This chain joins TRBV19 and TRBJ1-2; D is uncertain. CDR3 size: 14 residues. Germline V gives CDR1 LNHDA, CDR2 SQIVND (reference sequence). The ends were cut back, 3 bases at V and 5 bases at J, with 13 bases in the middle. Written as DNA, the CDR3 is TGTGCCAGTAGTATCAGGTCTCACGAGTATGGCTACACCTTC. Protein sequence: CASSIRSHEYGYTF.

This clone was seen a few times. The chain links TRBV5-1 to TRBJ1-4; unclear D gene. Germline assignment: CDR1 SGHRS and CDR2 YFSETQ. V dropped 4 bases and J dropped 11 bases, with 12 bases sitting between them. This CDR3 comprises 12 residues. The CDR3 coding sequence is TGCGCCAGCAGCGACTTTGGGGAGAAACTGTTTTTT. It codes for CASSDFGEKLFF.

This clone turned up a few times. The V and J genes are TRBV30 and TRBJ1-2, with D possibly TRBD1 on 6 matching bases. The V end was cut by 3 bases, the J end by 7 bases, with 15 bases between. Germline V gene sequence: CDR1 GTSNPN, CDR2 SVGIG (reference sequence). This CDR3 spans 13 amino acids. The CDR3 bases are TGTGCCTGGAGAGCCGCGGGGGCGGGTGGCTACACCTTC. Its translation: CAWRAAGAGGYTF.

This clone was seen once. The chain couples TRBV25-1 to TRBJ2-1, with no clear D. This CDR3 contains 17 residues. Germline V CDR1 and CDR2: MGHDK, SYGVNS. V gave up 1 base and J gave up 0 bases, with 13 bases separating them. CDR3 amino acids: CASSELSPLSSYNEQFF. The CDR3 DNA is TGTGCCAGCAGTGAATTGAGTCCCCTGAGCTCCTACAATGAGCAGTTCTTC.

This clone was seen a few times. This rearrangement joins TRBV27 to TRBJ1-1; the match to TRBD1 covers 9 bases. The CDR3 contains 21 residues. V was clipped by 2 bases and J by 5 bases; unmatched bases: 24. Germline V lookup: CDR1 MNHEY, CDR2 SMNVEV (reference sequence). The CDR3 here is CASSLRTILGQGPSRGTEAFF. CDR3 DNA sequence: TGTGCCAGCAGTTTAAGAACTATATTAGGACAGGGGCCGTCCCGGGGGACTGAAGCTTTCTTT.

The rearrangement links TRBV7-2 to TRBJ1-1; the D is unclear. Deletions cut 1 base from V and 1 base from J, with 10 bases between. Germline loops: CDR1 SGHTA, CDR2 FQGNSA. CDR3 length equals 15 residues. CDR3 DNA sequence: TGTGCCAGCAGCTTAGGAGGGTTGGGGAACACTGAAGCTTTCTTT. Translation gives CASSLGGLGNTEAFF.

This clone has just a few counts. The rearrangement joins TRBV11-3 to TRBJ1-1; D gene unclear. Trimming left V 0 bases short and J 7 bases short, with 9 bases between. Germline V gene sequence: CDR1 SGHNT, CDR2 YENEEA. This CDR3 is built from 13 residues. The chain's CDR3 is CASSLESGNEAFF. In DNA, the CDR3 is TGTGCCAGCAGCTTAGAGTCGGGGAATGAAGCTTTCTTT. Full variable domain (outside the CDR3, taken from reference TRBV11-3 and TRBJ1-1): EAGVVQSPRYKIIEKKQPVAFWCNPISGHNTLYWYLQNLGQGPELLIRYENEEAVDDSQLPKDRFSAERLKGVDSTLKIQPAELGDSAVYLCASSLESGNEAFFGQGTRLTVV.

This clone was counted a few times. The J gene is TRBJ2-7, the V gene TRBV7-2, with 7 bases that match TRBD1. This CDR3 is 13 amino acids long. Germline-derived CDR1 and CDR2 are SGHTA and FQGNSA. V was pared by 7 bases and J by 2 bases, with 5 bases of the junction left unmatched. The chain's CDR3 is CASTDRVTYEQYF. The CDR3 nucleotides are TGTGCCAGCACCGACAGGGTTACCTACGAGCAGTACTTC.

The chain is built from TRBV2 and TRBJ2-1, with 8 bases identical to TRBD2. J was trimmed by 6 bases and V by 2 bases; bases with no gene match: 6. Germline V gene data show CDR1 as SNHLY and CDR2 as FYNNEI. CDR3 length equals 15 residues. CDR3 coding DNA: TGTGCCAGCAGTGAAACAACTAGCGGTACCAATGAGCAGTTCTTC. This translates into CASSETTSGTNEQFF.

The chain has TRBV7-6 and TRBJ2-2, with 13 bases matching TRBD2. V trimming: 1 base; J trimming: 5 bases; junction bases outside the gene matches: 13. CDR1 and CDR2 (germline): SGHVS, FNYEAQ. CDR3 length equals 20 residues. For the CDR3, the DNA is TGTGCCAGCAGCTTAGTATTCGACGGACTAGCGGGAGCGGGGACCGGGGAGCTGTTTTTT. Protein sequence: CASSLVFDGLAGAGTGELFF.

This clone was detected only a few times. The chain uses TRBV5-1 and TRBJ1-4, with D perhaps TRBD1 (5 bases). The CDR3 is made up of 17 amino acids. Trimming removed 0 bases at V and 6 bases at J, with 18 bases between. Germline V gene lookup returns CDR1 SGHRS and CDR2 YFSETQ. CDR3 sequence: CASSLAGGDTADEKLFF. DNA for the CDR3: TGCGCCAGCAGCTTGGCGGGGGGTGACACAGCTGATGAAAAACTGTTTTTT.

This clone was seen a few times. The chain couples TRBV6-1 to TRBJ2-5; tentative D call: TRBD1 (5 bases). Germline V CDR1 and CDR2: MNHNS, SASEGT. The CDR3 loop spans 14 amino acids. The germline V and J ends were trimmed by 9 bases and 3 bases, with 17 bases remaining between them. The CDR3 here is CASYSQGMKETQYF. The CDR3 coding sequence is TGTGCCAGTTATTCGCAGGGTATGAAAGAGACCCAGTACTTC.

This clone was observed a handful of times. The CDR3, as DNA: TGCGCCAGCAGCTCCAGGACAGGGGGCTTAGTCGAGCAGTACTTC. Translating it yields CASSSRTGGLVEQYF. The gene calls are TRBV5-1 and TRBJ2-7, with TRBD1 matching over 11 bases. With 3 bases clipped from V and 6 bases from J, the junction kept 8 bases outside the gene matches. Germline V gene lookup returns CDR1 SGHRS and CDR2 YFSETQ. The length of the CDR3 is 15 residues.

This clone was picked up a small number of times. The V gene is TRBV13, the J gene TRBJ1-5; D gene uncertain. Looked up from germline, CDR1 is PRHDT and CDR2 is FYEKMQ (reference sequence). The CDR3 consists of 14 residues. V lost 0 bases and J 6 bases, leaving 9 bases between the germline ends. The CDR3 DNA reads as TGTGCCAGCAGCTTAGGTCAGGTGGGTCAGCCCCAGCATTTT. Its translation: CASSLGQVGQPQHF.

The chain couples TRBV5-1 to TRBJ2-7; TRBD2 aligns across 8 bases. CDR3 length: 12 amino acids. Per germline, CDR1 SGHRS and CDR2 YFSETQ. V lost 4 bases and J lost 6; bases outside the gene matches: 3. CDR3 loop: CASSVTSGEQYF. CDR3 coding DNA: TGCGCCAGCAGCGTTACTAGCGGCGAGCAGTACTTC.

V and J are TRBV27 and TRBJ2-7, with D hard to call. V lost 3 bases to trimming and J lost 0 bases, with 15 bases between them. Germline V gene lookup returns CDR1 MNHEY and CDR2 SMNVEV (reference sequence). This CDR3 is 16 amino acids long. CDR3 nucleotide sequence: TGTGCCAGCAGTTTTCTTTGTTCAGGTCACTCCTACGAGCAGTACTTC. Its translation is CASSFLCSGHSYEQYF.

This clone was observed a handful of times. The V call is TRBV2, the J call TRBJ1-3; 7 nucleotides align to TRBD1. The CDR3 is 14 residues long. Germline lookup yields CDR1 SNHLY and CDR2 FYNNEI. V lost 9 bases and J lost 1; bases outside the gene matches: 6. DNA for the CDR3: TGTGCCAGAGACAGGGACATTTCTGGAAACACCATATATTTT. It is translated as CARDRDISGNTIYF.

This rearrangement joins TRBV7-9 to TRBJ2-1, with D tentatively TRBD2 (5 bases). CDR1 and CDR2 (germline): SEHNR, FQNEAQ (reference sequence). The CDR3 runs to 12 residues. Trimming shortened V by 5 bases and J by 10 bases, and 12 bases separated the two germline ends. This CDR3 reads CASSKNRREQFF. Here the CDR3 DNA reads TGTGCCAGCAGCAAGAATAGGAGGGAGCAGTTCTTC. The full variable domain, with the rest looked up from reference TRBV7-9 and TRBJ2-1, is DTGVSQNPRHKITKRGQNVTFRCDPISEHNRLYWYRQTLGQGPEFLTYFQNEAQLEKSRLLSDRFSAERPKGSFSTLEIQRTEQGDSAMYLCASSKNRREQFFGPGTRLTVL.

The chain recombines TRBV6-5 with TRBJ2-7; TRBD2 aligns across 9 bases. CDR1 and CDR2 (germline): MNHEY, SVGAGI. The CDR3 has 14 residues. With V trimmed by 6 bases and J by 3 bases, 6 bases remained unmatched. DNA for the CDR3: TGTGCCAGCAGCCGCTTAGCGGGAGTCTACGAGCAGTACTTC. Its protein product is CASSRLAGVYEQYF.

The V gene is TRBV6-1, the J gene TRBJ2-2; tentative D call: TRBD1 (5 bases). The CDR3 covers 16 residues. Germline V gene sequence: CDR1 MNHNS, CDR2 SASEGT. V gave up 4 bases and J gave up 7 bases, with 19 bases separating them. The CDR3 sequence is CASSGHTGRLHGELFF. The CDR3 DNA reads as TGTGCCAGCAGTGGACACACAGGACGGTTGCACGGGGAGCTGTTTTTT.

This clone turned up a few times. J is TRBJ1-1 and V is TRBV19; 7 bases are a match to TRBD1. This CDR3 has 14 amino acids. The V gene end was trimmed by 7 bases and the J gene end by 5 bases; junction bases not matched to a gene: 10. CDR1 LNHDA and CDR2 SQIVND come from the germline V gene (reference sequence). The CDR3, as DNA: TGTGCCAGTATTCGGCTAGGGGGCAAGACTGAAGCTTTCTTT. It is translated as CASIRLGGKTEAFF.